These 25 T cell receptor beta chains share one sample of origin, sequenced in a study of blood T cell repertoires in COVID-19. Method: immunoSEQ multiplex PCR; TCRdb's copy keeps in-frame clones and lacks some. The top ten hold around 1.5% of the sample, which has roughly 380,000 clones, 75% to 90% seen once. The sample taken for sequencing was peripheral blood. The origin of the receptors is a woman aged 40 to 49 with COVID-19, enrolled during active disease.

This clone has more than one count but fewer than ten. The rearrangement joins TRBV6-1 to TRBJ1-1; D remains ambiguous. Germline V CDR1 and CDR2: MNHNS, SASEGT. V lost 0 bases, J lost 4 bases, and 9 bases lay in between. CDR3 length equals 14 residues. The DNA for the CDR3 is TGTGCCAGCAGTGAAGCCGGAGGGCCCACTGAAGCTTTCTTT. It translates to CASSEAGGPTEAFF.

The chain combines TRBV27 with TRBJ1-1, with D perhaps matching TRBD1 (5 bases). Germline CDR1 MNHEY, CDR2 SMNVEV (reference sequence). The CDR3 is 16 amino acids. V gave up 3 bases and J gave up 7 bases, with 21 bases separating them. This chain's CDR3 is CASSLGGVQVNGEAFF. CDR3 sequence (DNA): TGTGCCAGCAGTTTGGGAGGAGTACAGGTGAATGGTGAAGCTTTCTTT.

This clone was found many times. The rearrangement links TRBV28 to TRBJ2-5, with D unclear. Germline lookup yields CDR1 MDHEN and CDR2 SYDVKM. The CDR3 extends over 14 amino acids. The V end was cut by 2 bases, the J end by 5 bases, with 12 bases between. CDR3 residues: CASSLGAEVETQYF. CDR3 nucleotide sequence: TGTGCCAGCAGTTTAGGTGCTGAGGTGGAGACCCAGTACTTC.

This clone was detected only once. The chain recombines TRBV11-3 with TRBJ2-1; 13 bases line up with TRBD2. This CDR3 has 17 residues. The trim removed 5 bases at V and 4 bases at J, leaving 8 bases unmatched. CDR1 is SGHNT, CDR2 YENEEA, per germline. The CDR3 nucleotides read TGTGCCAGCAGCCCCGGGACTAGCGGGGCTCCTTACAATGAGCAGTTCTTC. Translating gives CASSPGTSGAPYNEQFF.

The V and J genes are TRBV7-9 and TRBJ2-7; 13 bases fit TRBD2. V was pared by 5 bases and J by 0 bases, with 4 bases of the junction left unmatched. The CDR3 length is 16 residues. Looked up from germline, CDR1 is SEHNR and CDR2 is FQNEAQ (reference sequence). The CDR3 reads CASSRLAGGSSYEQYF. The CDR3 DNA is TGTGCCAGCAGCCGACTAGCGGGGGGAAGCTCCTACGAGCAGTACTTC.

The sample holds a few counts of this clone. The chain recombines TRBV12-3 or TRBV12-4 with TRBJ1-2; 7 bases are shared with TRBD1. Trimming took 7 bases from V and 4 from J; bases not matched to a gene: 6. CDR3 length equals 13 residues. CDR3 sequence: CASTATGFYGYTF. The CDR3 DNA follows: TGTGCCAGCACCGCGACAGGGTTCTATGGCTACACCTTC.

V gene TRBV13 combines with J gene TRBJ1-2; no reliable D call. V shed 3 bases and J shed 4 bases, with 12 bases lying between them. The CDR3 spans 14 residues. Germline V gene sequence: CDR1 PRHDT, CDR2 FYEKMQ (reference sequence). CDR3 DNA sequence: TGTGCCAGCAGCTTTCTAGCAGTCCCCTATGGCTACACCTTC. This encodes CASSFLAVPYGYTF.

This sequence joins TRBV5-6 and TRBJ1-1; 9 nucleotides agree with TRBD1. CDR3 length equals 15 residues. V was pared by 4 bases and J by 1 base, with 5 bases of the junction left unmatched. Germline CDR1 SGHDT, CDR2 YYEEEE. CDR3 in DNA: TGTGCCAGCAGCCCGACGACAGGGGGGAACACTGAAGCTTTCTTT. It encodes CASSPTTGGNTEAFF.

The J gene is TRBJ1-5, the V gene TRBV30, with D unresolved. CDR3 length equals 14 residues. Germline V gene lookup returns CDR1 GTSNPN and CDR2 SVGIG (reference sequence). The V gene lost 0 bases and the J gene lost 0 bases, with 6 bases spanning the gap. Written as DNA, the CDR3 is TGTGCCTGGAGTGTGTCGGGTAGCAATCAGCCCCAGCATTTT. Translating it yields CAWSVSGSNQPQHF. The full variable domain, its missing parts supplied by reference TRBV30 and TRBJ1-5, is SQTIHQWPATLVQPVGSPLSLECTVEGTSNPNLYWYRQAAGRGLQLLFYSVGIGQISSEVPQNLSASRPQDRQFILSSKKLLLSDSGFYLCAWSVSGSNQPQHFGDGTRLSIL.

This clone was detected once. The rearrangement uses TRBV7-8 and TRBJ1-2; 7 nucleotides agree with TRBD1. Germline V gene data show CDR1 as SGHVS and CDR2 as FQNEAQ. Trimming cost V 5 bases and J 4 bases; bases outside gene matches: 4. This CDR3 region has 13 residues. DNA for the CDR3: TGTGCCAGCAGCGAAGGGACAGCCTATGGCTACACCTTC. Translated: CASSEGTAYGYTF.

The chain joins TRBV30 to TRBJ2-3, with 10 bases lining up with TRBD2. The CDR3 has 14 residues. Germline-derived CDR1 and CDR2 are GTSNPN and SVGIG (reference sequence). Unmatched junction bases numbered 3, after V lost 3 bases and J lost 3 bases. CDR3 residues: CAWSASGRTDTQYF. The DNA of the CDR3 is TGTGCCTGGAGCGCTAGCGGGAGAACAGATACGCAGTATTTT.

The rearrangement joins TRBV19 to TRBJ1-4; weak D call: TRBD1 (6 bases). V was cut by 6 bases and J by 8 bases, with 19 bases left in between. Germline lookup yields CDR1 LNHDA and CDR2 SQIVND (reference sequence). The CDR3 totals 15 residues. The CDR3 coding sequence is TGTGCCAGTAGCGGCTGGGGGGGGGCCGAAGAAAAACTGTTTTTT. It specifies CASSGWGGAEEKLFF.

The chain uses TRBV4-2 and TRBJ1-4; 8 nucleotides line up with TRBD1. The CDR3 consists of 13 residues. V lost 4 bases to trimming and J lost 8 bases; unmatched junction nucleotides: 3. Germline V gene data show CDR1 as LGHNA and CDR2 as YNFKEQ. CDR3 in amino acids: CASSPWDREKLFF. CDR3 in DNA: TGTGCCAGCAGCCCATGGGACAGGGAAAAACTGTTTTTT.

The gene calls are TRBV5-1 and TRBJ1-1; 10 positions match TRBD1. The germline gives CDR1 SGHRS, CDR2 YFSETQ. The CDR3 contains 14 residues. V dropped 5 bases and J dropped 7; count of bases not matched to a gene: 8. CDR3 region: CASRSDRGRIEAFF. CDR3 sequence (DNA): TGCGCCAGCAGAAGCGACAGGGGGCGAATTGAAGCTTTCTTT.

This clone has a count of ten or more. The chain uses TRBV2 and TRBJ1-3; D is possibly TRBD1 (6 bases). The germline V and J ends were trimmed by 6 bases and 0 bases, with 15 bases remaining between them. The CDR3 has 16 amino acids. Per the germline V gene, CDR1 is SNHLY and CDR2 is FYNNEI. CDR3 DNA sequence: TGTGCCAGCAGGATTGCAGGGGAATTCTCTGGAAACACCATATATTTT. Amino acid sequence: CASRIAGEFSGNTIYF.

V is TRBV27 and J is TRBJ2-2, with 13 positions matching TRBD2. The CDR3 consists of 20 residues. Unmatched junction bases numbered 13, after V lost 6 bases and J lost 0 bases. Germline CDR1 and CDR2: MNHEY and SMNVEV (reference sequence). CDR3 sequence: CASSGTGLAGAHTNTGELFF. Written as DNA, the CDR3 is TGTGCCAGCAGCGGGACAGGACTAGCGGGAGCTCATACGAACACCGGGGAGCTGTTTTTT.

The chain recombines TRBV18 with TRBJ1-2; weak D call: TRBD1 (6 bases). V was cut by 2 bases and J by 2 bases, with 9 bases left in between. The CDR3 contains 14 residues. CDR1 and CDR2 (germline): KGHSH, LQKENI. The CDR3 spells CASSPTQGNYGYTF. For the CDR3, the DNA is TGTGCCAGCTCACCAACACAGGGAAACTATGGCTACACCTTC.

V usage is TRBV5-6 and J usage is TRBJ2-1; TRBD2 agrees at 13 bases. This CDR3 spans 16 amino acids. Per the germline V gene, CDR1 is SGHDT and CDR2 is YYEEEE. V was pared by 4 bases and J by 9 bases, with 10 bases of the junction left unmatched. The CDR3 DNA is TGTGCCAGCAGCACCCAACTAGCGGGGGGGCGGGGTGAGCAGTTCTTC. This translates into CASSTQLAGGRGEQFF.

In DNA, the CDR3 is TGTGCCAGCAGCCAGGTGGGGGGGGACTACAATGAGCAGTTCTTC. Its protein is CASSQVGGDYNEQFF. This chain links TRBV7-2 with TRBJ2-1; 7 nucleotides line up with TRBD2. CDR1 SGHTA and CDR2 FQGNSA come from the germline V gene. V lost 5 bases and J lost 3; bases outside the gene matches: 7. This CDR3 has 15 amino acids.

This chain joins TRBV15 and TRBJ1-1; perhaps TRBD1 as D (6 bases). This CDR3 spans 15 amino acids. CDR1 is LNHNV, CDR2 YYDKDF, per germline (reference sequence). V dropped 2 bases and J dropped 0 bases, with 10 bases sitting between them. The DNA for the CDR3 is TGTGCCACCAGCAGATTGGACAGACTGAACACTGAAGCTTTCTTT. Protein: CATSRLDRLNTEAFF.

The chain recombines TRBV27 with TRBJ1-4, with D tentatively TRBD1 (6 bases). Germline CDR1 MNHEY, CDR2 SMNVEV (reference sequence). V gave up 2 bases and J gave up 6 bases, with 10 bases separating them. The CDR3 is 14 residues long. CDR3 DNA sequence: TGTGCCAGCAGTTTAGTGGGGGCGCATGAAAAACTGTTTTTT. This translates into CASSLVGAHEKLFF.

The chain recombines TRBV5-1 with TRBJ2-5, with D possibly matching TRBD1 (6 bases). V lost 4 bases and J lost 1, with 11 bases in between. Germline V gene data show CDR1 as SGHRS and CDR2 as YFSETQ. The CDR3 is 14 amino acids. For the CDR3, the DNA is TGCGCCAGCAGCCCAGGGGCCGTCCAAGAGACCCAGTACTTC. Translating it yields CASSPGAVQETQYF.

V and J are TRBV27 and TRBJ2-7; D remains unclear. The CDR3 extends over 16 amino acids. Germline V gene data show CDR1 as MNHEY and CDR2 as SMNVEV (reference sequence). The germline V and J ends were trimmed by 6 bases and 0 bases, with 18 bases remaining between them. This CDR3 is CASSPYRTASSYEQYF. CDR3 DNA: TGTGCCAGCAGCCCCTACCGAACTGCAAGCTCCTACGAGCAGTACTTC.

V gene TRBV19 combines with J gene TRBJ1-2; TRBD1 agrees at 7 bases. CDR1 is LNHDA, CDR2 SQIVND, per germline (reference sequence). Trimming cost V 6 bases and J 4 bases; bases outside gene matches: 5. The CDR3 totals 13 residues. DNA of the CDR3: TGTGCCAGTAGCCCCAGGGGGGCCTATGGCTACACCTTC. The encoded protein is CASSPRGAYGYTF. The full variable domain, rest sourced from reference TRBV19 and TRBJ1-2, is DGGITQSPKYLFRKEGQNVTLSCEQNLNHDAMYWYRQDPGQGLRLIYYSQIVNDFQKGDIAEGYSVSREKKESFPLTVTSAQKNPTAFYLCASSPRGAYGYTFGSGTRLTVV.

The rearrangement joins TRBV18 to TRBJ2-2; 7 positions agree with TRBD1. Germline trimming cut 5 bases from V and 1 base from J; bases unmatched to any gene: 4. The length of the CDR3 is 15 residues. CDR1 and CDR2 from the germline V gene are KGHSH and LQKENI. The DNA for the CDR3 is TGTGCCAGCTCATTGGACAGGATGAACACCGGGGAGCTGTTTTTT. Protein product: CASSLDRMNTGELFF.